This T cell receptor beta chain was captured in a study of blood T cell repertoires in COVID-19. Study overall: Nucleic acid was either cDNA or gDNA, and it came from T cells, B-cell-depleted T cells, or PBMCs.

This clone was observed a handful of times. Sequencing used immunoSEQ multiplex PCR; TCRdb keeps in-frame clones, though not all of them. The sample contains roughly 80,000 clones, under 85% of which appear only once. Specimen: peripheral blood. This receptor was taken from a human donor in a cohort sampled during active COVID-19.

CDR3 in amino acids: CASSQGQGKTEAFF. In nucleotides, the CDR3 is TGTGCCAGCAGCCAAGGACAGGGGAAAACTGAAGCTTTCTTT. The J gene is TRBJ1-1, the V gene TRBV3-1 (or the pseudogene TRBV3-2); 8 bases map to TRBD1. Germline loops: CDR1 LGHDT, CDR2 YNNKEL (reference sequence). V lost 1 base and J lost 5; bases outside the gene matches: 3. This CDR3 contains 14 residues.